This T cell receptor (beta chain) was found in a study of shared clonotypes between healthy human individuals. Points on this clone: Its specificity is not known.

Repertoires were generated with immunoSEQ multiplex PCR, while TCRdb's copy carries only in-frame clones and drops some. This sample has more than 2,000,000 clones, with approximately 95% found just once. Findings of the study overall: Represented diversity (both genetic and exposure-history) was limited by the small number of donors. A handful of donors shared approximately 5% of their naive CD4 clonotypes.

The J segment lost 1 base and the V segment lost 5 bases, leaving 10 bases of the junction unmatched. The CDR3 contains 17 residues. Germline CDR1 SGHNT, CDR2 YENEEA. The donors were adults (healthy and HIV-negative) with no recent acute infections or vaccinations. The sequence was obtained from a man between 18 and 29 years old in good health. Some clones in this sample may be carry-over from other donors' samples. The sequenced material came from naive CD4+ T cells from PBMCs. The subset is: CD45RA+ positively selected. The chain is built from TRBV11-3 and TRBJ2-2; 7 bases map to TRBD1. The DNA of the CDR3 is TGTGCCAGCAGCCCCTGGACAGGCCCGGGGAACACCGGGGAGCTGTTTTTT. It specifies CASSPWTGPGNTGELFF.